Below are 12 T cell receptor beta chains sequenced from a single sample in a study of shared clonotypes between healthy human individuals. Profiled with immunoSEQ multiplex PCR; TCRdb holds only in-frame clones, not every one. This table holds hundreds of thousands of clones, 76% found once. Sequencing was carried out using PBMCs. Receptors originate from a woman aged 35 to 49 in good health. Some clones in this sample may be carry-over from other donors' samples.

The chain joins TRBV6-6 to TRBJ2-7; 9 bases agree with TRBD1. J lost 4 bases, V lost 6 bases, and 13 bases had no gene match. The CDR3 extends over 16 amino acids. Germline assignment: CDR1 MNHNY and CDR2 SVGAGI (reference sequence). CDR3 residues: CASSRSPGQGEYEQYF. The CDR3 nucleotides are TGTGCCAGCAGCCGTTCCCCGGGACAGGGAGAATACGAGCAGTACTTC.

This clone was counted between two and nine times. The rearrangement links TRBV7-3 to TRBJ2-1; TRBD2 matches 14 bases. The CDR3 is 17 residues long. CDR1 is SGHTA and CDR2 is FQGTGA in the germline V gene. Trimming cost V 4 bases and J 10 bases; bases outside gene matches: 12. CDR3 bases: TGTGCCAGCAGCTACCGGACTAGCGGGAGGACTCGGAACGAGCAGTTCTTC. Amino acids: CASSYRTSGRTRNEQFF.

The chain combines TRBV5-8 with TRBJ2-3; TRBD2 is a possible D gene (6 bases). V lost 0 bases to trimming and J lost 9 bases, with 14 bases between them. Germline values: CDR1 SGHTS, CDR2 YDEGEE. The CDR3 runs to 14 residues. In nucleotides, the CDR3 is TGTGCCAGCAGCTTGGCCCCCGGGAGTGACACGCAGTATTTT. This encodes CASSLAPGSDTQYF.

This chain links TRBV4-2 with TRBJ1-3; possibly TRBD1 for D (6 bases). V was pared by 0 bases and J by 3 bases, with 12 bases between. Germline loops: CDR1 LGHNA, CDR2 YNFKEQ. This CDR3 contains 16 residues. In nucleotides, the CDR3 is TGTGCCAGCAGCCAAGAGAGGGGGGCAGGTGGAAACACCATATATTTT. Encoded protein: CASSQERGAGGNTIYF.

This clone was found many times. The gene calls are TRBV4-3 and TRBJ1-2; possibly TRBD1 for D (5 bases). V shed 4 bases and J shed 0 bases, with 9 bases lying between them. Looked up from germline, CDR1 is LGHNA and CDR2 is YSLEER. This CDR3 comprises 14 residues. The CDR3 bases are TGCGCCAGCAGCCTGACAGAAACTAACTATGGCTACACCTTC. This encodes CASSLTETNYGYTF.

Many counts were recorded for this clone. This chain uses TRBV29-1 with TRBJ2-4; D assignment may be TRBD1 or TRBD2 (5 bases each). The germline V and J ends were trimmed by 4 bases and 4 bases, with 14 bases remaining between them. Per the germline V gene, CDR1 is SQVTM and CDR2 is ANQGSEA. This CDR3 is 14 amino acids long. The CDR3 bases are TGCAGCGTTGGGGTCAGGGAGCCTAAAAACATTCAGTACTTC. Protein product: CSVGVREPKNIQYF.

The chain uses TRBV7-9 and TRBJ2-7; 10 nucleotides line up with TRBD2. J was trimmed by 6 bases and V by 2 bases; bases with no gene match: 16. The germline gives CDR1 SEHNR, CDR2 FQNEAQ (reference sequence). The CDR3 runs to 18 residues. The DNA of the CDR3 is TGTGCCAGCAGCTTAAATCTTGGTTGGGCTAGCGGGAGTTCCGAGCAGTACTTC. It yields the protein CASSLNLGWASGSSEQYF.

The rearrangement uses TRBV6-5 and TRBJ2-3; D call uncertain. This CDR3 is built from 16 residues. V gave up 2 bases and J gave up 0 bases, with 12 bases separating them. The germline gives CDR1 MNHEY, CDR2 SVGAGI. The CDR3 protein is CASSYLADASTDTQYF. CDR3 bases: TGTGCCAGCAGTTACCTCGCAGATGCTAGCACAGATACGCAGTATTTT.

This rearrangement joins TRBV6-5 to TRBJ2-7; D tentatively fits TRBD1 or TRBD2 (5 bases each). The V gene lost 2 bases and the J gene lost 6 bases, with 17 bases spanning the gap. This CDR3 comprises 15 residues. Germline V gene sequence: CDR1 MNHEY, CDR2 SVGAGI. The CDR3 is CASSYTPLPGSEQYF. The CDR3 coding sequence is TGTGCCAGCAGTTACACCCCCCTACCAGGGAGCGAGCAGTACTTC.

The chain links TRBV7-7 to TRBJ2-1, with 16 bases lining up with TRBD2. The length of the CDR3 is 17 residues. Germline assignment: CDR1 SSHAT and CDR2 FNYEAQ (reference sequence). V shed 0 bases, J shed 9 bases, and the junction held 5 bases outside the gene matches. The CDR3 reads CASSLARGLAGGGEQFF. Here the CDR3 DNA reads TGTGCCAGCAGCTTAGCGCGGGGACTAGCGGGAGGGGGTGAGCAGTTCTTC.

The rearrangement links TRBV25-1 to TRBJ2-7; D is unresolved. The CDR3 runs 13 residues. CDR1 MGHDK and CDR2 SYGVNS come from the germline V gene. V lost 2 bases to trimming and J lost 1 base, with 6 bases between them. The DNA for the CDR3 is TGTGCCAGCAGTGAACGCCGTTCCTACGAGCAGTACTTC. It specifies CASSERRSYEQYF.

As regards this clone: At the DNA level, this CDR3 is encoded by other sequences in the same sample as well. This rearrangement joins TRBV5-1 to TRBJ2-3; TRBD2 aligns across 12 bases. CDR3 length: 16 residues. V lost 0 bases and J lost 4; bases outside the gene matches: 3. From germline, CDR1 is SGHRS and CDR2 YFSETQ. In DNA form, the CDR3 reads TGCGCCAGCAGCTTGGTACTAGCGGGAGGTTCAGATACGCAGTATTTT. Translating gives CASSLVLAGGSDTQYF. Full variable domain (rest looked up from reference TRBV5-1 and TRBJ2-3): KAGVTQTPRYLIKTRGQQVTLSCSPISGHRSVSWYQQTPGQGLQFLFEYFSETQRNKGNFPGRFSGRQFSNSRSEMNVSTLELGDSALYLCASSLVLAGGSDTQYFGPGTRLTVL.